This T cell receptor (beta chain) was recovered during a study of T cells in localized non-small cell lung cancer. The CDR3 contains 12 residues. V was trimmed by 10 bases and J by 6 bases, leaving 16 bases between them. Per the germline V gene, CDR1 is SEHNR and CDR2 is FQNEAQ (reference sequence). Here immunoSEQ multiplex PCR was the method, and the copy in TCRdb shows in-frame clones only, minus some. Of 40,000 to 55,000 clones in the sample, about four fifths were seen once. Sequenced material: peripheral blood mononuclear cells, taken before any cancer treatment. The TCR was taken from a man between 40 and 70 years old with stage III lung adenocarcinoma. The genes are TRBV7-9 and TRBJ2-7; D tentatively fits TRBD1 or TRBD2 (5 bases each). As DNA, the CDR3 is TGTGCCACCCGGGGCATGGCATTCGAGCAGTACTTC. It is translated as CATRGMAFEQYF.